These 15 T cell receptor beta chains originate from one sample sequenced in a study of naive and memory T cell subsets. The beta constant-region primer was an equimolar mix of two oligonucleotides covering TRBC1 and TRBC2. Ligated cDNA was amplified by four rounds of PCR with nested alpha and beta constant-region primers and SP2. TCRdb redid the calling of the UMI-ligation and nested PCR reads with MiXCR, one entry per CDR3 protein. Of 95,000 to 150,000 distinct CDR3 sequences listed, 35% to 40% are singletons. The source material was central memory CD4+ T cells from blood. These receptors were taken from a human donor in good health.

This clonotype has a handful of counts. CDR3 nucleotide sequence: TGTGCCAGCAGTCTCGAGAATTCACCCCTCCACTTT. It encodes CASSLENSPLHF. V and J are TRBV28 and TRBJ1-6; D ambiguous. The V gene lost 5 bases and the J gene lost 7 bases, with 6 bases spanning the gap. The CDR3 is 12 amino acids. The germline CDR1 and CDR2 sequences are MDHEN and SYDVKM.

This clonotype was counted a few times. This sequence joins TRBV20-1 and TRBJ1-2; D not certain. This CDR3 is 13 amino acids long. The germline V gene encodes CDR1 DFQATT and CDR2 SNEGSKA (reference sequence). The germline V and J ends were trimmed by 5 bases and 12 bases, with 22 bases remaining between them. This CDR3 is CSAGGLLGGTHTF. The DNA for the CDR3 is TGCAGTGCTGGAGGTCTTTTGGGAGGCACCCACACCTTC.

This clonotype turned up a few times. This sequence joins TRBV6-5 and TRBJ2-3, with 10 bases aligning to TRBD1. This CDR3 has 16 residues. Germline V gene sequence: CDR1 MNHEY, CDR2 SVGAGI. V lost 2 bases and J lost 6; bases outside the gene matches: 8. For the CDR3, the DNA is TGTGCCAGCAGTTACGAACGGACAGGGGGAACGGATACGCAGTATTTT. Its protein product is CASSYERTGGTDTQYF.

This clonotype was seen a handful of times. CDR3 nucleotides: TGTGCCACCAGTGACCCCGGGACAGGGAGTGGCGAGCAGTACTTC. Its protein is CATSDPGTGSGEQYF. J is TRBJ2-7 and V is TRBV24-1; 9 nucleotides align to TRBD1. Looked up from germline, CDR1 is KGHDR and CDR2 is SFDVKD. J was trimmed by 6 bases and V by 4 bases; bases with no gene match: 9. This CDR3 has 15 residues.

The sample holds a few counts of this clonotype. This chain joins TRBV6-5 and TRBJ2-1; 12 bases match TRBD2. The CDR3 is made up of 17 amino acids. Germline lookup yields CDR1 MNHEY and CDR2 SVGAGI. Trimming at V came to 8 bases and at J to 0 bases, leaving 8 bases not matched to a gene. Here the CDR3 DNA reads TGTGCCAGCGGGGGGGCTAGCGGGAGGGCCTCCTACAATGAGCAGTTCTTC. Translating it yields CASGGASGRASYNEQFF.

The chain joins TRBV20-1 to TRBJ2-1; perhaps TRBD2 as D (6 bases). This CDR3 spans 18 amino acids. The germline gives CDR1 DFQATT, CDR2 SNEGSKA (reference sequence). The V end was cut by 4 bases, the J end by 0 bases, with 22 bases between. CDR3 sequence (DNA): TGCAGTGCTACCCAACCTAGAGCGGGCCCGAGCTCCTACAATGAGCAGTTCTTC. This sequence encodes CSATQPRAGPSSYNEQFF.

The chain joins TRBV12-3 or TRBV12-4 to TRBJ2-6; 9 bases line up with TRBD1. V shed 6 bases and J 2 bases; nucleotides not matched to a gene: 5. The CDR3 consists of 16 residues. The CDR3 here is CASSLDRGAGANVLTF. The CDR3 nucleotides read TGTGCCAGCAGCCTCGACAGGGGGGCTGGGGCCAACGTCCTGACTTTC.

In this sample, this clonotype turned up once. J is TRBJ2-2 and V is TRBV27; D unresolved. Germline CDR1 reads MNHEY; CDR2 reads SMNVEV (reference sequence). V was shortened by 5 bases and J by 4 bases, with 14 bases between the two germline ends. The CDR3 is 15 amino acids. CDR3 nucleotides: TGTGCCAGCAGTCCGAACCGGGCTCTCACCGGGGAGCTGTTTTTT. As protein: CASSPNRALTGELFF.

This clonotype was seen ten or more times. This chain joins TRBV5-1 and TRBJ2-7; D not resolved. V was pared by 2 bases and J by 2 bases, with 11 bases between. Germline V CDR1 and CDR2: SGHRS, YFSETQ. This CDR3 comprises 14 residues. The CDR3 region is CASSLVAYTYEQYF. CDR3 DNA sequence: TGCGCCAGCAGCTTAGTGGCTTACACCTACGAGCAGTACTTC.

This clonotype was recorded at least ten times. The chain carries TRBV6-5 and TRBJ2-7; 8 bases match TRBD1. The germline V gene encodes CDR1 MNHEY and CDR2 SVGAGI. This CDR3 region has 16 residues. The V segment lost 6 bases and the J segment 4 bases; nucleotides outside the gene matches: 14. CDR3 amino acids: CASSPRDRTRRYEQYF. In DNA form, the CDR3 reads TGTGCCAGCAGCCCCCGGGACAGGACACGGCGGTACGAGCAGTACTTC.

This clonotype was picked up many times. The chain employs TRBV7-9 and TRBJ2-1, with 10 bases that match TRBD2. From germline, CDR1 is SEHNR and CDR2 FQNEAQ (reference sequence). V dropped 3 bases and J dropped 9; count of bases not matched to a gene: 14. CDR3 length equals 17 residues. The CDR3 nucleotides read TGTGCCAGCAGCTTGGGACGGGCTAGCGGGAGATCGGGTGAGCAGTTCTTC. It codes for CASSLGRASGRSGEQFF.

This clonotype has just a few counts. The V and J genes are TRBV7-9 and TRBJ2-5; no clear D. CDR3 size: 14 residues. Germline V gene sequence: CDR1 SEHNR, CDR2 FQNEAQ (reference sequence). V dropped 2 bases and J dropped 5 bases, with 12 bases sitting between them. The CDR3 is CASSLRLNPETQYF. DNA of the CDR3: TGTGCCAGCAGCTTACGGTTGAATCCGGAGACCCAGTACTTC.

The chain joins TRBV6-2 or TRBV6-3 to TRBJ2-3; possible D gene TRBD1, 7 bases. CDR3 length: 15 amino acids. V was trimmed by 2 bases and J by 6 bases, leaving 15 bases between them. Germline lookup yields CDR1 MNHEY and CDR2 SVGEGT. This chain's CDR3 is CASSYLGRGADTQYF. The CDR3 bases are TGTGCCAGCAGTTACCTGGGCAGGGGGGCGGATACGCAGTATTTT.

This chain links TRBV11-2 with TRBJ2-5, with no clear D. The V gene's germline CDR1 is SGHAT and CDR2 FQNNGV. The CDR3 has 12 amino acids. V shed 0 bases and J shed 7 bases, with 6 bases lying between them. As DNA, the CDR3 is TGTGCCAGCAGCTTAGATTTAGGGACCCAGTACTTC. Translation gives CASSLDLGTQYF.

In its sample, this clonotype was seen many times. The chain uses TRBV9 and TRBJ2-6; D unresolved. Between the trimmed V and J ends, which lost 7 bases and 4 bases, there was a span of 18 bases. This CDR3 has 16 residues. Germline assignment: CDR1 SGDLS and CDR2 YYNGEE. Here the CDR3 DNA reads TGTGCCAGCCGACGTGGCTTGGAGACAGGGGCCAACGTCCTGACTTTC. Its translation: CASRRGLETGANVLTF.